Below are 8 T cell receptor beta chains sequenced from a single sample in a study of blood T cell repertoires in COVID-19. Here immunoSEQ multiplex PCR was the method, and the copy in TCRdb shows in-frame clones only, minus some. This sample yields 300,000 to 450,000 clones, of which around nine tenths are seen a single time; 1.2% belongs to the top ten. The source material was PBMCs or T cells enriched from blood (not recorded which). All receptors derive from a young woman who had recovered from COVID-19.

The chain carries TRBV3-1 (or the pseudogene TRBV3-2) and TRBJ1-2, with 10 bases lining up with TRBD1. The junction had 4 bases not matched to a gene; V was cut back by 5 bases and J by 7 bases. Germline CDR1 LGHDT, CDR2 YNNKEL (reference sequence). The CDR3 length is 13 residues. The CDR3: CASSLTGGAGYTF. CDR3 DNA sequence: TGTGCCAGCAGCTTGACAGGGGGCGCTGGCTACACCTTC.

This sequence joins TRBV6-2 or TRBV6-3 and TRBJ1-5, with a possible D match to TRBD1 (6 bases). The V end lost 2 bases, the J end lost 0 bases, and 17 bases lay between the germline ends. CDR1 MNHEY and CDR2 SVGEGT come from the germline V gene. The CDR3 length is 18 residues. CDR3 DNA sequence: TGTGCCAGCAGTTACGGTGGCAGGGGCCTTTATAGCAATCAGCCCCAGCATTTT. Translating gives CASSYGGRGLYSNQPQHF.

The chain joins TRBV19 to TRBJ1-1; a possible D gene is TRBD1 (6 bases). The CDR3 length is 15 residues. Germline lookup yields CDR1 LNHDA and CDR2 SQIVND (reference sequence). Trimming shortened V by 7 bases and J by 1 base, and 16 bases separated the two germline ends. The CDR3 DNA follows: TGTGCCAGTACCTCCGGGTGGGGGCCGAACACTGAAGCTTTCTTT. Protein sequence: CASTSGWGPNTEAFF.

J is TRBJ1-5 and V is TRBV6-5, with a tentative D call TRBD1 (6 bases). Looked up from germline, CDR1 is MNHEY and CDR2 is SVGAGI. The CDR3 is 13 residues long. Trimming removed 5 bases from V and 5 bases from J, with 10 bases in between. CDR3 nucleotide sequence: TGTGCCAGCAGTAACAGGGAACATCAGCCCCAGCATTTT. This sequence encodes CASSNREHQPQHF.

The chain uses TRBV7-9 and TRBJ1-2; D not certain. CDR1 is SEHNR, CDR2 FQNEAQ, per germline (reference sequence). V lost 8 bases and J lost 3, with 13 bases in between. This CDR3 region has 13 residues. CDR3 sequence reads: CASGIQSYYGYTF. Here the CDR3 DNA reads TGTGCCAGCGGTATACAGTCGTACTATGGCTACACCTTC.

CDR3 amino acids: CASSSTSLTDTQYF. CDR3 coding DNA: TGTGCCAGCAGCTCAACTAGCCTCACAGATACGCAGTATTTT. This chain connects TRBV7-9 to TRBJ2-3; D might be TRBD2 (6 bases). The CDR3 covers 14 residues. CDR1 and CDR2 from the germline V gene are SEHNR and FQNEAQ (reference sequence). Trimming pared 4 bases from V and 2 bases from J, leaving 10 bases between.

The chain combines TRBV6-5 with TRBJ2-6, with D unclear. CDR1 and CDR2 (germline): MNHEY, SVGAGI. The germline V and J ends were trimmed by 2 bases and 4 bases, with 9 bases remaining between them. This CDR3 region has 15 residues. Here the CDR3 DNA reads TGTGCCAGCAGTTACGGGCAGTCAGGGGCCAACGTCCTGACTTTC. Protein product: CASSYGQSGANVLTF.

The J gene is TRBJ1-1, the V gene TRBV5-1, with a tentative D call TRBD1 (6 bases). From germline, CDR1 is SGHRS and CDR2 YFSETQ. This CDR3 contains 16 residues. V dropped 0 bases and J dropped 0 bases, with 12 bases sitting between them. The CDR3 is CASSLAADSMNTEAFF. The CDR3 DNA follows: TGCGCCAGCAGCTTGGCCGCGGACAGTATGAACACTGAAGCTTTCTTT.